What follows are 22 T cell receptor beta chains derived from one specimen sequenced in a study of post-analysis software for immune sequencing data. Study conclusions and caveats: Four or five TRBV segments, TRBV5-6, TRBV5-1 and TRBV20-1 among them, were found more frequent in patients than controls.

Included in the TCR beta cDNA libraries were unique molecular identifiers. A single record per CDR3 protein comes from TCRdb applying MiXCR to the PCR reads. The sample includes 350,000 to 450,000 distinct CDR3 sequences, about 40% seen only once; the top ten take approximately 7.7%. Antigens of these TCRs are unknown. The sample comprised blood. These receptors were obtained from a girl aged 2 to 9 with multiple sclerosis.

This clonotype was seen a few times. The chain's CDR3 is CASSSPFSGANVLTF. The DNA for the CDR3 is TGTGCCAGCAGTTCCCCCTTCTCTGGGGCCAACGTCCTGACTTTC. The chain joins TRBV6-2 or TRBV6-3 to TRBJ2-6; no firm D call. V lost 4 bases to trimming and J lost 0 bases, with 7 bases between them. The CDR3 is 15 residues long. CDR1 and CDR2 (germline): MNHEY, SVGEGT.

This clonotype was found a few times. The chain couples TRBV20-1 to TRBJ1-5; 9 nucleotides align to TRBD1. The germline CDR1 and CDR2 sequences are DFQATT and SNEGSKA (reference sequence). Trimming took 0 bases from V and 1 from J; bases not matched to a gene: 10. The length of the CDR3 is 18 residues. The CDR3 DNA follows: TGCAGTGCTAGAGATCAGGGACAGGGTATATGGAGCAATCAGCCCCAGCATTTT. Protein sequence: CSARDQGQGIWSNQPQHF.

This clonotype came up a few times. The CDR3 DNA sequence: TGCAGTGCTCCTGACACAGATACGCAGTATTTT. It encodes CSAPDTDTQYF. The chain links TRBV20-1 to TRBJ2-3; D is undetermined. V shed 5 bases and J shed 2 bases, with 5 bases lying between them. The CDR3 loop spans 11 amino acids. CDR1 is DFQATT, CDR2 SNEGSKA, per germline (reference sequence).

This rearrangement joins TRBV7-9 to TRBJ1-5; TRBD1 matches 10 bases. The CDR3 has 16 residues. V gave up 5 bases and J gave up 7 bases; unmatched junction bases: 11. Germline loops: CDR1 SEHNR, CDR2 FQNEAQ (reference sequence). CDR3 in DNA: TGTGCCAGCAGCCCCGGAACTGGACAGGGGGTCCAGCCCCAGCATTTT. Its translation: CASSPGTGQGVQPQHF.

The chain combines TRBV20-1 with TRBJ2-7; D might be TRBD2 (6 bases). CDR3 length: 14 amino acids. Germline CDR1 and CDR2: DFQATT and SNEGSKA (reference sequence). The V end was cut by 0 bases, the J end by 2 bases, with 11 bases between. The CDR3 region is CSAREMGRTYEQYF. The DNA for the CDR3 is TGCAGTGCTAGAGAAATGGGGAGGACCTACGAGCAGTACTTC.

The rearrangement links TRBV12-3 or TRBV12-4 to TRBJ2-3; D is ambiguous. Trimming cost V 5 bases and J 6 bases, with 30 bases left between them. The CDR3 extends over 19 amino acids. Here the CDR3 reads CASSGLVVGHPLLEDTQYF. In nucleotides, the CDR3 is TGTGCCAGCAGTGGCCTTGTTGTAGGGCATCCCCTTCTAGAGGATACGCAGTATTTT.

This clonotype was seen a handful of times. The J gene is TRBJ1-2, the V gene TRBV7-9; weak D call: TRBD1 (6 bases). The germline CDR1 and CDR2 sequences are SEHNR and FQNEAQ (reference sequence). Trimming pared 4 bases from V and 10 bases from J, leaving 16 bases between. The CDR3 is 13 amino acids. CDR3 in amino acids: CASSSGTLSVYTF. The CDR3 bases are TGTGCCAGCAGCTCCGGGACACTGAGCGTCTACACCTTC. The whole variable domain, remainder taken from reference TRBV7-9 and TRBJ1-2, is DTGVSQNPRHKITKRGQNVTFRCDPISEHNRLYWYRQTLGQGPEFLTYFQNEAQLEKSRLLSDRFSAERPKGSFSTLEIQRTEQGDSAMYLCASSSGTLSVYTFGSGTRLTVV.

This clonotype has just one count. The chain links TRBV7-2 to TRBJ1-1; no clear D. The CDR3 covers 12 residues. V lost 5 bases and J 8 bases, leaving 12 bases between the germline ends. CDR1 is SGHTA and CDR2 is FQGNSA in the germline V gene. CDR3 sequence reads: CASSVLRREAFF. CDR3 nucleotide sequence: TGTGCCAGCAGCGTCCTAAGAAGAGAAGCTTTCTTT.

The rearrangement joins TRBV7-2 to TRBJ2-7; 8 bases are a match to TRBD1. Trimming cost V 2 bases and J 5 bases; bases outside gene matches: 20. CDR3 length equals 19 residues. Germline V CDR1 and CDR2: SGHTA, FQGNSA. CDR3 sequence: CASSLNPPHWTGSKDEQYF. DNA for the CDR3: TGTGCCAGCAGCTTAAATCCCCCCCATTGGACAGGGTCAAAGGACGAGCAGTACTTC.

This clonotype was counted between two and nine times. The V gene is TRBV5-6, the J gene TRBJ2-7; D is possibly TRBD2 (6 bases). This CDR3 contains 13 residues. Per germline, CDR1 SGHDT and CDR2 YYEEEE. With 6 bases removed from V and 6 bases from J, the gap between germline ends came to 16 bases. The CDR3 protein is CASTQLVGGEQYF. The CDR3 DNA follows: TGTGCCAGCACCCAACTCGTCGGGGGCGAGCAGTACTTC.

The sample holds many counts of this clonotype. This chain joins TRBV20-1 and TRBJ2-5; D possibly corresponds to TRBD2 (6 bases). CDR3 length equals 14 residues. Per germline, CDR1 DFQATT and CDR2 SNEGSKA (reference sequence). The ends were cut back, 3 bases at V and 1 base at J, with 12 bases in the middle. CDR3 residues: CSARRGGTQETQYF. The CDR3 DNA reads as TGCAGTGCTAGGAGAGGCGGGACCCAAGAGACCCAGTACTTC.

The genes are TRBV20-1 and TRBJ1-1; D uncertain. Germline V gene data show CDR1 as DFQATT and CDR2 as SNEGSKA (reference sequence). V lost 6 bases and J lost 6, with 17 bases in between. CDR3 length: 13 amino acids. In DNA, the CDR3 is TGCAGTGCCGTGACCCCTTACGGGGCTGAAGCTTTCTTT. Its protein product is CSAVTPYGAEAFF.

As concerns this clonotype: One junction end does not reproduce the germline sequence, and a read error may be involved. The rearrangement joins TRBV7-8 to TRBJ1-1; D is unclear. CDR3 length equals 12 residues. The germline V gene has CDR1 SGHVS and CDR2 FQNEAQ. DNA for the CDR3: TGTGCCGGCAGCCCCGGACACACTGAAGCTTTCTTT. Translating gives CAGSPGHTEAFF.

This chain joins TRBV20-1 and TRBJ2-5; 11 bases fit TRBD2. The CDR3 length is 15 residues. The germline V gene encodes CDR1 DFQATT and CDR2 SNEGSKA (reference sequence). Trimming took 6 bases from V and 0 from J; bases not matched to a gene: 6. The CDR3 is CSAVLLAGDQETQYF. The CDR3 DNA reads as TGCAGTGCGGTTCTACTAGCGGGAGACCAAGAGACCCAGTACTTC.

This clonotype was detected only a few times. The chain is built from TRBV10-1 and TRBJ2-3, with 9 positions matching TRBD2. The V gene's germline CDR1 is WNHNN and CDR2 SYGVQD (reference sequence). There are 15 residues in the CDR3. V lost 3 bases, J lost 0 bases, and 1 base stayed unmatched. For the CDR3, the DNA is TGCGCCAGCAGTGACCTAGCGGGGAGCACAGATACGCAGTATTTT. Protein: CASSDLAGSTDTQYF.

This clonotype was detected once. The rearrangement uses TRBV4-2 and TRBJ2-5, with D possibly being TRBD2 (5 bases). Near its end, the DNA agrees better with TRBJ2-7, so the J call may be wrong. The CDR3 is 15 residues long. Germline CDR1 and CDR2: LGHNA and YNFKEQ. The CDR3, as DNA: TGTGCCAGCAGCCAACTGAGTGGACTTGTATGCGAGCAGTACTTC. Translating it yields CASSQLSGLVCEQYF.

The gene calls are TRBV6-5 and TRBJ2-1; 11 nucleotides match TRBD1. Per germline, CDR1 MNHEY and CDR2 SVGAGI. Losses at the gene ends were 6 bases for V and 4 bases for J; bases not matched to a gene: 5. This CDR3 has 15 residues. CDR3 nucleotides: TGTGCCAGCAGCTCGGACAGGGGGCATTACAATGAGCAGTTCTTC. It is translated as CASSSDRGHYNEQFF.

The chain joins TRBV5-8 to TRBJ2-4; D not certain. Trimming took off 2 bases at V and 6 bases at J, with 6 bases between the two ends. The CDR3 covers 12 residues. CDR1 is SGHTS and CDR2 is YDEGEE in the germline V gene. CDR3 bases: TGTGCCAGCAGCTTCACCCGAAACATTCAGTACTTC. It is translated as CASSFTRNIQYF.

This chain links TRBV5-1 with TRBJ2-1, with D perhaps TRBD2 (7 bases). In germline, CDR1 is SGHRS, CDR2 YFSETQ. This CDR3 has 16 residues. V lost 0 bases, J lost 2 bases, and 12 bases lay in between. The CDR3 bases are TGCGCCAGCAGCTTGGGTGGGGGGGCTCCCTACAATGAGCAGTTCTTC. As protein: CASSLGGGAPYNEQFF.

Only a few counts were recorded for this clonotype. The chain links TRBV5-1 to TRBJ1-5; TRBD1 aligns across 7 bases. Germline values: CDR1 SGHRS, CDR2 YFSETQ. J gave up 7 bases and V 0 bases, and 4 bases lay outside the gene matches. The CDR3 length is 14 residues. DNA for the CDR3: TGCGCCAGCAGCTTGGAACAGGGGTGGCAGCCCCAGCATTTT. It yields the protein CASSLEQGWQPQHF.

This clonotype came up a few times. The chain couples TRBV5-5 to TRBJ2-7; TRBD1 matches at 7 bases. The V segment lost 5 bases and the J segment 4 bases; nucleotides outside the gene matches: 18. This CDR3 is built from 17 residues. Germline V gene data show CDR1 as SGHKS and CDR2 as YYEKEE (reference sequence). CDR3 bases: TGTGCCAGCAGAGACAGGGTGGGTCCAACCCGGTCTTACGAGCAGTACTTC. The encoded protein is CASRDRVGPTRSYEQYF.

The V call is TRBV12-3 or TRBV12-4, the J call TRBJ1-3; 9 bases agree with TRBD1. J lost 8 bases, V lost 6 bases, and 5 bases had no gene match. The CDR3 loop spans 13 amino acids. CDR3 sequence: CASRGQGGDTIYF. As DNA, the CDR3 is TGTGCCAGCAGGGGACAGGGTGGCGACACCATATATTTT.